This TCR beta chain was documented in a study of PD-1 blockade in mismatch repair-deficient tumors. General study results and limits: Tumor-resident clones, often absent from pretreatment blood, expanded after pembrolizumab and then contracted.

This clone was seen a single time. Its antigen is undetermined. The TCR-sequenced patients were three responders to pembrolizumab. Per the germline V gene, CDR1 is MNHEY and CDR2 is SMNVEV (reference sequence). V dropped 5 bases and J dropped 7; count of bases not matched to a gene: 2. The CDR3 length is 12 residues. Method: immunoSEQ multiplex PCR; TCRdb's copy keeps in-frame clones and lacks some. The sample gives some 130,000 clones, almost 90% of which show up once; 12% is in the top ten. The chain carries TRBV27 and TRBJ2-1; 7 bases are shared with TRBD1. Material: peripheral blood, obtained approximately 73 weeks after starting pembrolizumab. The clonotype was recovered from an adult with mismatch repair-deficient cancer. The CDR3 nucleotides read TGTGCCAGCAGTATGACAGGGAATGAGCAGTTCTTC. It is translated as CASSMTGNEQFF.